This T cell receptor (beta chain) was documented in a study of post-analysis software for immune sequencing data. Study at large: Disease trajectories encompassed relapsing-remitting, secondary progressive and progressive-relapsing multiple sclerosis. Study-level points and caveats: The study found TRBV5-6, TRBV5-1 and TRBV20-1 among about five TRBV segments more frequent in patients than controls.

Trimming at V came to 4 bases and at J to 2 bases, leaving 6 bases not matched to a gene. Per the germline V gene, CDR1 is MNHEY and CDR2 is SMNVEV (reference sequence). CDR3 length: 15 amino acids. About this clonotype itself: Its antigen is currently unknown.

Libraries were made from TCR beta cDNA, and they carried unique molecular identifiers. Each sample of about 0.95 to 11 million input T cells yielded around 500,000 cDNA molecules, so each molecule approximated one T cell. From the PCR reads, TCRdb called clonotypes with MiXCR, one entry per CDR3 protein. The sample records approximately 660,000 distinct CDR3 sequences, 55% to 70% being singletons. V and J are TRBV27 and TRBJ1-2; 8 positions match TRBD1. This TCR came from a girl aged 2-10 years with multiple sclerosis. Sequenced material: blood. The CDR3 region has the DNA TGTGCCAGCAGTTCAGCAGGACAGGGCAACTATGGCTACACCTTC. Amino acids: CASSSAGQGNYGYTF.